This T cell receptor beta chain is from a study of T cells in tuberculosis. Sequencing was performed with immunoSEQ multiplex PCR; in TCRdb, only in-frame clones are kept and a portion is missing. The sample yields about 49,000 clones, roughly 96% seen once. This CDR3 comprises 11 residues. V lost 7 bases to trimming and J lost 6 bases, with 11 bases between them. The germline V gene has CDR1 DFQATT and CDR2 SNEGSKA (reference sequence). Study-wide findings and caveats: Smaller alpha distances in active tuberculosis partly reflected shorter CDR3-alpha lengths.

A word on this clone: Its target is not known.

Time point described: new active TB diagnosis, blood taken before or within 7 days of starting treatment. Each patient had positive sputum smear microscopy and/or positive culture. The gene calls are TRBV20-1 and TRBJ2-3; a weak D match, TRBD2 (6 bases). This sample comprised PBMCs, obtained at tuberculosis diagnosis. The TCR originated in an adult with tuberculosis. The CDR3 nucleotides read TGCAGTGTTAAGGGAGGCGATACGCAGTATTTT. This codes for CSVKGGDTQYF.